What follows describes a single TCR beta chain. The antigen is undetermined. In the original workflow: From ImmunoSEQ came sequences covering only the junction and carrying no quality scores, so filtering differed. Profiling relied on immunoSEQ multiplex PCR, and the TCRdb table lists in-frame clones only, not all of them. V and J calls plus clone size are reproduced from that table; the DNA served to infer D and trimming. The table includes 550,000 to 700,000 clones, roughly 73% detected once. The sample originates from a study of shared clonotypes between healthy human individuals. Notes on the study in general: About 5% was the fraction of naive CD4 clonotypes found shared across a few donors.

This CDR3 spans 14 amino acids. CDR1 and CDR2 (germline): SGHRS, YFSETQ. V gave up 5 bases and J gave up 0 bases, with 11 bases separating them. The specimen sequenced was memory CD4+ T cells sorted from blood. Subset given: CD45RA-negative fraction. This receptor was obtained from a woman aged 25 to 39 in good health. The chain has TRBV5-1 and TRBJ1-1; D not resolved. CDR3 DNA: TGCGCCAGCAGGCCGTTAAGCATGAACACTGAAGCTTTCTTT. Translation: CASRPLSMNTEAFF.